Following are 30 T cell receptor beta chains from one sample sequenced in a study of T cells after posttransplantation cyclophosphamide (dated by TCRdb to about 2016). Receptor amplification or capture employed the immunoSEQ multiplex PCR assay. Sourced from immuneACCESS, this table was stored by TCRdb with only in-frame sequences that have V and J called. A share of the clones is absent; for the studies checked, an unresolved V gene accounts for under half, and the remainder has no known explanation. This sample contains over 35,000 clones, none of which is a singleton. Jointly, the top ten make up roughly 2.5% of the sample. Material: PBMCs. The receptors come from a middle-aged man in good health, CMV-negative, and a related stem cell transplant donor.

This clone came up many times. In DNA form, the CDR3 reads TGCGCCAGCAGTGAGGGTCCGGGGAGAGTCTTGGGCTACACCTTC. Translating gives CASSEGPGRVLGYTF. The genes are TRBV10-1 and TRBJ1-2, with D uncertain. Germline-derived CDR1 and CDR2 are WNHNN and SYGVQD (reference sequence). The V end was cut by 2 bases, the J end by 8 bases, with 18 bases between. This CDR3 has 15 residues.

This clone was recorded many times. The chain uses TRBV5-1 and TRBJ1-4; D call uncertain. Germline V gene sequence: CDR1 SGHRS, CDR2 YFSETQ. The V and J ends lost 6 bases and 7 bases respectively, with 16 bases between them. The CDR3 consists of 14 residues. CDR3 sequence (DNA): TGCGCCAGCACTCTATCCGTTGGCGGTGAAAAACTGTTTTTT. Translating gives CASTLSVGGEKLFF.

This clone was observed many times. The chain is built from TRBV7-2 and TRBJ1-1; no clear D. Trimming shortened V by 3 bases and J by 3 bases, and 8 bases separated the two germline ends. There are 13 residues in the CDR3. From germline, CDR1 is SGHTA and CDR2 FQGNSA. The CDR3: CASSFSIDTEAFF. The CDR3 bases are TGTGCCAGCAGCTTTTCAATTGACACTGAAGCTTTCTTT.

This clone was picked up many times. The DNA of the CDR3 is TGTGCCAGCAGCAGGAACGGCGGCGAGCAGTACTTC. Translation: CASSRNGGEQYF. The V gene is TRBV7-2, the J gene TRBJ2-7; D remains ambiguous. The germline V gene encodes CDR1 SGHTA and CDR2 FQGNSA. V gave up 5 bases and J gave up 6 bases, with 11 bases separating them. The CDR3 is made up of 12 amino acids. The whole variable domain, filled in from reference TRBV7-2 and TRBJ2-7, reads GAGVSQSPSNKVTEKGKDVELRCDPISGHTALYWYRQSLGQGLEFLIYFQGNSAPDKSGLPSDRFSAERTGGSVSTLTIQRTQQEDSAVYLCASSRNGGEQYFGPGTRLTVT.

This clone has just a few counts. The chain employs TRBV7-2 and TRBJ2-1; 9 bases map to TRBD2. Germline values: CDR1 SGHTA, CDR2 FQGNSA. The V and J ends lost 1 base and 7 bases, in that order; junction bases with no gene match: 8. The CDR3 has 16 residues. Here the CDR3 DNA reads TGTGCCAGCAGCTTAGGGGCGGGAGGGCCGGGGAATGAGCAGTTCTTC. Protein: CASSLGAGGPGNEQFF. The whole variable domain, remainder taken from reference TRBV7-2 and TRBJ2-1, is GAGVSQSPSNKVTEKGKDVELRCDPISGHTALYWYRQSLGQGLEFLIYFQGNSAPDKSGLPSDRFSAERTGGSVSTLTIQRTQQEDSAVYLCASSLGAGGPGNEQFFGPGTRLTVL.

The rearrangement uses TRBV7-8 and TRBJ2-1, with D perhaps TRBD1 (5 bases). The CDR3 length is 14 residues. With 5 bases removed from V and 6 bases from J, the gap between germline ends came to 14 bases. Germline CDR1 reads SGHVS; CDR2 reads FQNEAQ. The CDR3 region has the DNA TGTGCCAGCAGCCCCAGGGCGAGTCGCAATGAGCAGTTCTTC. As protein: CASSPRASRNEQFF.

This clone has at least ten counts. The chain links TRBV5-5 to TRBJ1-5, with D tentatively TRBD1 (5 bases). Deletions cut 2 bases from V and 5 bases from J, with 14 bases between. Germline CDR1 is SGHKS and CDR2 is YYEKEE (reference sequence). This CDR3 has 15 amino acids. DNA of the CDR3: TGTGCCAGCAGCTTCGACAGAACTTTGTATCAGCCCCAGCATTTT. This gives the protein CASSFDRTLYQPQHF.

This clone occurred many times. V is TRBV7-8 and J is TRBJ2-3, with 8 bases aligning to TRBD2. The CDR3 length is 15 residues. The germline V gene has CDR1 SGHVS and CDR2 FQNEAQ. Trimming at V came to 6 bases and at J to 1 base, leaving 6 bases not matched to a gene. The CDR3, as DNA: TGTGCCAGCAGTACTCGGGGGGGCGGCACAGATACGCAGTATTTT. Protein: CASSTRGGGTDTQYF.

This clone was recorded at least ten times. V and J are TRBV5-6 and TRBJ2-3; possible D gene TRBD1, 6 bases. V gave up 1 base and J gave up 2 bases, with 14 bases separating them. Per the germline V gene, CDR1 is SGHDT and CDR2 is YYEEEE. This CDR3 has 16 amino acids. The CDR3 region is CASSLSGAATTDTQYF. Here the CDR3 DNA reads TGTGCCAGCAGCTTGTCAGGGGCGGCTACCACAGATACGCAGTATTTT.

This clone was observed a handful of times. V gene TRBV5-4 combines with J gene TRBJ2-5; tentatively, D is TRBD1 (5 bases). The J call is uncertain, as TRBJ2-7 better fits the DNA end. CDR1 SGHNT and CDR2 YYREEE come from the germline V gene (reference sequence). The CDR3 length is 14 residues. DNA of the CDR3: TGTGCCAGCAGCTTGTCGCAGGGCCACTACGAGCAGTACTTC. This gives the protein CASSLSQGHYEQYF.

There are many counts of this clone. The CDR3 region has the DNA TGTGCCAGCAGTAACCAACAGGGTTGGACTTTGGAGCAGTACTTC. Amino acid sequence: CASSNQQGWTLEQYF. The chain has TRBV7-9 and TRBJ2-7; D may be TRBD1 (6 bases). The ends were cut back, 6 bases at V and 7 bases at J, with 22 bases in the middle. The V gene's germline CDR1 is SEHNR and CDR2 FQNEAQ (reference sequence). This CDR3 has 15 amino acids. Drawing the rest from reference TRBV7-9 and TRBJ2-7, the complete variable domain is DTGVSQNPRHKITKRGQNVTFRCDPISEHNRLYWYRQTLGQGPEFLTYFQNEAQLEKSRLLSDRFSAERPKGSFSTLEIQRTEQGDSAMYLCASSNQQGWTLEQYFGPGTRLTVT.

Many counts were recorded for this clone. The rearrangement uses TRBV19 and TRBJ2-1, with 10 bases that match TRBD2. Germline CDR1 is LNHDA and CDR2 is SQIVND (reference sequence). V shed 5 bases and J 1 base; nucleotides not matched to a gene: 2. The CDR3 totals 15 residues. The CDR3 is CASSGLAASYNEQFF. The CDR3 DNA follows: TGTGCCAGTAGTGGACTAGCGGCTTCCTACAATGAGCAGTTCTTC.

This clone was found a few times. V usage is TRBV19 and J usage is TRBJ2-5; TRBD2 agrees at 10 bases. The CDR3 loop spans 16 amino acids. In germline, CDR1 is LNHDA, CDR2 SQIVND (reference sequence). After removal of 5 bases from V and 3 bases from J, the junction contained 9 bases not matched to a gene. The chain's CDR3 is CASSPRAGGPEETQYF. DNA of the CDR3: TGTGCCAGTAGTCCCAGAGCGGGAGGGCCAGAAGAGACCCAGTACTTC. Based on the CDR3 plus reference TRBV19 and TRBJ2-5, the full variable domain is DGGITQSPKYLFRKEGQNVTLSCEQNLNHDAMYWYRQDPGQGLRLIYYSQIVNDFQKGDIAEGYSVSREKKESFPLTVTSAQKNPTAFYLCASSPRAGGPEETQYFGPGTRLLVL.

This clone was seen many times. J is TRBJ2-2 and V is TRBV5-4, with TRBD1 matching 9 bases. V lost 4 bases and J lost 3; bases outside the gene matches: 4. The CDR3 has 15 residues. The germline V gene has CDR1 SGHNT and CDR2 YYREEE (reference sequence). The CDR3 region has the DNA TGTGCCAGCAGCCACCGGGACAGGGACACCGGGGAGCTGTTTTTT. Translation gives CASSHRDRDTGELFF. Variable domain in full (rest from reference TRBV5-4 and TRBJ2-2): ETGVTQSPTHLIKTRGQQVTLRCSSQSGHNTVSWYQQALGQGPQFIFQYYREEENGRGNFPPRFSGLQFPNYSSELNVNALELDDSALYLCASSHRDRDTGELFFGEGSRLTVL.

This clone occurred many times. This rearrangement joins TRBV19 to TRBJ2-1; D gene uncertain. Germline loops: CDR1 LNHDA, CDR2 SQIVND (reference sequence). This CDR3 has 13 residues. Trimming removed 5 bases from V and 3 bases from J, with 8 bases in between. The CDR3 nucleotides are TGTGCCAGTAGTGTGTCACACTACAATGAGCAGTTCTTC. Its protein product is CASSVSHYNEQFF.

This clone was recorded at least ten times. The V gene is TRBV28, the J gene TRBJ2-1, with D possibly matching TRBD2 (6 bases). Trimming took off 6 bases at V and 4 bases at J, with 13 bases between the two ends. CDR1 and CDR2 from the germline V gene are MDHEN and SYDVKM. The CDR3 extends over 14 amino acids. CDR3 nucleotide sequence: TGTGCCAGCAGCCCCCCCCGGGGGTACAATGAGCAGTTCTTC. It is translated as CASSPPRGYNEQFF. The full variable domain, in which reference TRBV28 and TRBJ2-1 provide the parts outside the CDR3, is DVKVTQSSRYLVKRTGEKVFLECVQDMDHENMFWYRQDPGLGLRLIYFSYDVKMKEKGDIPEGYSVSREKKERFSLILESASTNQTSMYLCASSPPRGYNEQFFGPGTRLTVL.

This clone has just a few counts. The chain carries TRBV2 and TRBJ2-3, with 8 bases matching TRBD1. Germline CDR1 and CDR2: SNHLY and FYNNEI. V trimming: 7 bases; J trimming: 6 bases; junction bases outside the gene matches: 6. The CDR3 spans 13 residues. Here the CDR3 reads CASTSYRGDTQYF. The CDR3 DNA is TGTGCCAGCACCAGTTACAGGGGGGATACGCAGTATTTT.

This clone was counted many times. The rearrangement uses TRBV5-4 and TRBJ1-1; 7 positions agree with TRBD1. Germline loops: CDR1 SGHNT, CDR2 YYREEE (reference sequence). V lost 1 base and J lost 6; bases outside the gene matches: 12. The CDR3 runs to 16 residues. CDR3 residues: CASSLSGRGSVAEAFF. For the CDR3, the DNA is TGTGCCAGCAGCTTGAGCGGCAGGGGGAGTGTGGCTGAAGCTTTCTTT.

This clone was detected ten times or more. The V call is TRBV27, the J call TRBJ1-1; TRBD1 matches at 7 bases. This CDR3 is 14 amino acids long. Trimming cost V 4 bases and J 5 bases; bases outside gene matches: 7. Per the germline V gene, CDR1 is MNHEY and CDR2 is SMNVEV (reference sequence). The DNA for the CDR3 is TGTGCCAGCAGTTCACTAAGGGGGCGGACTGAAGCTTTCTTT. This gives the protein CASSSLRGRTEAFF.

This clone was detected many times. The genes are TRBV27 and TRBJ2-2; D may be TRBD2 (5 bases). The CDR3 contains 12 residues. CDR1 MNHEY and CDR2 SMNVEV come from the germline V gene (reference sequence). Trimming cost V 5 bases and J 8 bases, with 9 bases left between them. In DNA, the CDR3 is TGTGCCAGCAGTCGGGGTAGAGGGGAGCTGTTTTTT. Protein product: CASSRGRGELFF.

This clone was detected ten times or more. The chain recombines TRBV27 with TRBJ2-7; D might be TRBD1 (7 bases). V lost 3 bases and J 7 bases, leaving 25 bases between the germline ends. Germline assignment: CDR1 MNHEY and CDR2 SMNVEV (reference sequence). This CDR3 is built from 17 residues. The CDR3 nucleotides read TGTGCCAGCAGTTTCCGAATCGGGGGAGCAGGGGGACGGGAGCAGTACTTC. Its translation: CASSFRIGGAGGREQYF.

This clone was detected many times. The chain combines TRBV4-1 with TRBJ2-7; 8 bases are shared with TRBD1. The CDR3 is 16 residues long. Losses at the gene ends were 0 bases for V and 5 bases for J; bases not matched to a gene: 9. Germline lookup yields CDR1 MGHRA and CDR2 YSYEKL. The CDR3 bases are TGCGCCAGCAGCCAAGATTTGCGACAGGGGTGGAACGAGCAGTACTTC. Its translation is CASSQDLRQGWNEQYF.

This clone was seen many times. The rearrangement joins TRBV2 to TRBJ2-5; 15 bases line up with TRBD2. CDR1 SNHLY and CDR2 FYNNEI come from the germline V gene. This CDR3 has 15 residues. V shed 5 bases, J shed 4 bases, and the junction held 2 bases outside the gene matches. CDR3 amino acids: CASSWTSGRGETQYF. CDR3 nucleotides: TGTGCCAGCAGTTGGACTAGCGGGAGGGGAGAGACCCAGTACTTC. Supplemented by reference TRBV2 and TRBJ2-5, the full variable domain reads EPEVTQTPSHQVTQMGQEVILRCVPISNHLYFYWYRQILGQKVEFLVSFYNNEISEKSEIFDDQFSVERPDGSNFTLKIRSTKLEDSAMYFCASSWTSGRGETQYFGPGTRLLVL.

Ten or more counts support this clone. This chain links TRBV7-2 with TRBJ2-2; possible D gene TRBD2, 6 bases. The CDR3 contains 18 residues. CDR1 is SGHTA, CDR2 FQGNSA, per germline. V dropped 3 bases and J dropped 7 bases, with 24 bases sitting between them. The CDR3 DNA is TGTGCCAGCAGCTTGAGGGCTAGCGCCCTGAGGATCGACGGGGAGCTGTTTTTT. It codes for CASSLRASALRIDGELFF.

This clone has a count of ten or more. This chain links TRBV28 with TRBJ2-7; 9 nucleotides line up with TRBD1. The length of the CDR3 is 14 residues. Germline CDR1 MDHEN, CDR2 SYDVKM. The V gene end was trimmed by 5 bases and the J gene end by 1 base; junction bases not matched to a gene: 3. The CDR3: CASSPGQGSYEQYF. In DNA, the CDR3 is TGTGCCAGCAGTCCCGGACAGGGGTCCTACGAGCAGTACTTC.

The sample holds many counts of this clone. V usage is TRBV6-5 and J usage is TRBJ2-7, with 7 bases fitting TRBD2. Germline trimming cut 6 bases from V and 2 bases from J; bases unmatched to any gene: 10. From germline, CDR1 is MNHEY and CDR2 SVGAGI. The CDR3 extends over 15 amino acids. The CDR3 region has the DNA TGTGCCAGCAGCTACGGGGCTAGCGGCCCCTACGAGCAGTACTTC. This sequence encodes CASSYGASGPYEQYF.

This clone was seen repeatedly, ten times or more. The chain has TRBV5-6 and TRBJ1-1; 9 positions agree with TRBD1. Germline trimming cut 2 bases from V and 5 bases from J; bases unmatched to any gene: 1. Germline assignment: CDR1 SGHDT and CDR2 YYEEEE. The length of the CDR3 is 13 residues. For the CDR3, the DNA is TGTGCCAGCAGCTTACAGGGGGCGACTGAAGCTTTCTTT. Translated, it gives CASSLQGATEAFF.

This clone has a count of ten or more. The chain carries TRBV15 and TRBJ2-7; 7 bases match TRBD2. Looked up from germline, CDR1 is LNHNV and CDR2 is YYDKDF (reference sequence). The V and J ends lost 0 bases and 5 bases, in that order; junction bases with no gene match: 7. The CDR3 is 15 residues long. CDR3 sequence: CATSRERGVRDEQYF. DNA of the CDR3: TGTGCCACCAGCAGAGAACGGGGGGTCCGGGACGAGCAGTACTTC.

The sample holds a few counts of this clone. CDR3 nucleotide sequence: TGTGCCAGCAGGGCAGGGGGCGGCATTCAGTACTTC. Amino acids: CASRAGGGIQYF. The chain joins TRBV27 to TRBJ2-4, with TRBD1 identical over 8 bases. The CDR3 loop spans 12 amino acids. With V trimmed by 6 bases and J by 9 bases, 4 bases remained unmatched. The V gene's germline CDR1 is MNHEY and CDR2 SMNVEV (reference sequence).

The sample holds many counts of this clone. V is TRBV2 and J is TRBJ1-1; tentative D call: TRBD1 (5 bases). Trimming removed 2 bases from V and 1 base from J, with 14 bases in between. Germline values: CDR1 SNHLY, CDR2 FYNNEI. The length of the CDR3 is 16 residues. The CDR3: CASSESKTDPNTEAFF. The CDR3 DNA reads as TGTGCCAGCAGTGAATCTAAGACAGACCCGAACACTGAAGCTTTCTTT.